This TCR beta chain was obtained from a study of yellow fever vaccine responses in identical twins. Study-wide results and caveats: As reported, the vaccine T cell response of twins seemed partly convergent and partly personalized.

TCRdb called the RT-PCR reads again in MiXCR, with one record for every CDR3 protein. The profile shows more than 950 distinct CDR3 sequences, under 90% of them singletons. V lost 3 bases, J lost 7 bases, and 15 bases lay in between. This CDR3 region has 14 residues. Germline CDR1 and CDR2: MNHEY and SVGAGI. A word on this clonotype: Its antigen remains unidentified.

The clonotype comes from a female donor who received the yellow fever vaccine. Sample: T cells from blood (PBMCs), unsorted or a sorted subset (not recorded which), taken before or after yellow fever vaccination (not recorded which). V gene TRBV6-5 combines with J gene TRBJ1-2; a possible D gene is TRBD1 (5 bases). The CDR3, as DNA: TGTGCCAGCAGTTATCATGACAGCCGTTTTGGCTACACCTTC. This gives the protein CASSYHDSRFGYTF.